This passage covers 31 T cell receptor beta chains from one sample sequenced in a study of blood T cells in healthy people across ages. Primed by a sample-barcoded 5' primer and a J-beta primer mix, a second PCR proceeded for 7 to 11 cycles. TCRdb used MiXCR to reprocess the 5' RACE reads, holding one entry per CDR3 protein. In the table there are 720,000 or so distinct CDR3 sequences, 40% to 45% of which are singletons. The material sequenced was blood. The receptors here all came from an elderly man in good health.

The DNA for the CDR3 is TGTGCCAGCAGCTTAATGGTCTCGTACGAGCAGTACTTC. It specifies CASSLMVSYEQYF. This chain joins TRBV7-9 and TRBJ2-7; no clear D gene. This CDR3 has 13 amino acids. Germline CDR1 is SEHNR and CDR2 is FQNEAQ (reference sequence). Trimming shortened V by 2 bases and J by 4 bases, and 9 bases separated the two germline ends.

This chain connects TRBV2 to TRBJ2-4; D remains unclear. V gave up 1 base and J gave up 3 bases, with 7 bases separating them. The CDR3 totals 14 residues. Germline values: CDR1 SNHLY, CDR2 FYNNEI. The CDR3 DNA follows: TGTGCCAGCAGTGAAGACCCATACAAAAACATTCAGTACTTC. This sequence encodes CASSEDPYKNIQYF.

The chain combines TRBV4-3 with TRBJ1-3, with D possibly matching TRBD1 (6 bases). This CDR3 comprises 16 residues. Germline CDR1 LGHNA, CDR2 YSLEER. Trimming left V 0 bases short and J 2 bases short, with 11 bases between. The CDR3 coding sequence is TGCGCCAGCAGCCAAGAGGTTGGGACAACTGGAAACACCATATATTTT. Translated, it gives CASSQEVGTTGNTIYF.

V is TRBV20-1 and J is TRBJ2-7, with D perhaps matching TRBD1 (5 bases). The V end lost 4 bases, the J end lost 4 bases, and 14 bases lay between the germline ends. The CDR3 is made up of 13 amino acids. The germline gives CDR1 DFQATT, CDR2 SNEGSKA (reference sequence). CDR3 loop: CSANRPGKYEQYF. The CDR3 DNA reads as TGCAGTGCTAACCGCCCAGGGAAATACGAGCAGTACTTC.

The genes are TRBV6-6 and TRBJ2-1; possibly TRBD1 or TRBD2 for D (6 bases each). CDR1 and CDR2 (germline): MNHNY, SVGAGI (reference sequence). CDR3 length: 13 residues. Trimming shortened V by 5 bases and J by 10 bases, and 15 bases separated the two germline ends. This CDR3 reads CASSGGPIGEQFF. In DNA, the CDR3 is TGTGCCAGCAGTGGGGGGCCTATAGGGGAGCAGTTCTTC.

This clonotype has a handful of counts. The rearrangement joins TRBV5-1 to TRBJ1-1, with no clear D. Germline V gene sequence: CDR1 SGHRS, CDR2 YFSETQ. Deletions cut 2 bases from V and 1 base from J, with 6 bases between. CDR3 length: 13 residues. This CDR3 reads CASSLRWNTEAFF. CDR3 sequence (DNA): TGCGCCAGCAGCTTAAGGTGGAACACTGAAGCTTTCTTT.

This clonotype was detected only a few times. The chain carries TRBV5-1 and TRBJ2-7; 7 bases fit TRBD2. CDR3 size: 16 residues. The germline gives CDR1 SGHRS, CDR2 YFSETQ. With V trimmed by 0 bases and J by 5 bases, 11 bases remained unmatched. The CDR3 protein is CASSLGGTGGGNEQYF. The CDR3, as DNA: TGCGCCAGCAGCTTGGGAGGGACTGGCGGGGGAAACGAGCAGTACTTC.

The chain couples TRBV18 to TRBJ1-1; D call uncertain. V gave up 1 base and J gave up 4 bases, with 13 bases separating them. Per the germline V gene, CDR1 is KGHSH and CDR2 is LQKENI. The CDR3 has 15 amino acids. The CDR3 region is CASSPLPGAGTEAFF. Written as DNA, the CDR3 is TGTGCCAGCTCACCACTGCCGGGAGCGGGCACTGAAGCTTTCTTT.

There are many counts of this clonotype. The chain couples TRBV20-1 to TRBJ1-5; TRBD1 is a possible D gene (5 bases). The germline gives CDR1 DFQATT, CDR2 SNEGSKA (reference sequence). V gave up 4 bases and J gave up 0 bases, with 13 bases separating them. The CDR3 is 15 amino acids. CDR3 bases: TGCAGTGCTAACCCGGGACGTCTTAGCAATCAGCCCCAGCATTTT. Translated, it gives CSANPGRLSNQPQHF.

This chain joins TRBV10-3 and TRBJ1-1, with 8 bases fitting TRBD1. J gave up 3 bases and V 6 bases, and 3 bases lay outside the gene matches. This CDR3 region has 13 residues. Looked up from germline, CDR1 is ENHRY and CDR2 is SYGVKD. CDR3 in amino acids: CAIRVTGDTEAFF. CDR3 in DNA: TGTGCCATCAGAGTGACAGGGGACACTGAAGCTTTCTTT.

This clonotype was picked up a small number of times. The V gene is TRBV30, the J gene TRBJ2-5; the D is unclear. This CDR3 region has 15 residues. The germline gives CDR1 GTSNPN, CDR2 SVGIG (reference sequence). Trimming left V 2 bases short and J 5 bases short, with 18 bases between. The DNA for the CDR3 is TGTGCCTGGAGTTTCGGTGGCAGCATGAGGGAGACCCAGTACTTC. It specifies CAWSFGGSMRETQYF.

This clonotype appeared once. This chain uses TRBV6-2 or TRBV6-3 with TRBJ1-5; 8 nucleotides match TRBD1. The CDR3 consists of 15 residues. Germline assignment: CDR1 MNHEY and CDR2 SVGEGT. After removal of 5 bases from V and 3 bases from J, the junction contained 6 bases not matched to a gene. CDR3 sequence reads: CASSATGGYNQPQHF. The CDR3, as DNA: TGTGCCAGCAGTGCAACAGGGGGTTACAATCAGCCCCAGCATTTT.

This rearrangement joins TRBV15 to TRBJ2-4; D unclear. V shed 0 bases and J shed 6 bases, with 12 bases lying between them. The germline gives CDR1 LNHNV, CDR2 YYDKDF (reference sequence). The CDR3 is 15 amino acids. Written as DNA, the CDR3 is TGTGCCACCAGCAGAGACCATGAACAGCGAAACATTCAGTACTTC. Residues: CATSRDHEQRNIQYF.

This chain links TRBV25-1 with TRBJ2-5; 12 nucleotides align to TRBD2. With 3 bases clipped from V and 4 bases from J, the junction kept 3 bases outside the gene matches. CDR1 and CDR2 from the germline V gene are MGHDK and SYGVNS. This CDR3 is built from 15 residues. The CDR3 here is CASSDLTSGGETQYF. The CDR3 DNA is TGTGCCAGCAGTGACTTGACTAGCGGGGGAGAGACCCAGTACTTC.

The gene calls are TRBV7-2 and TRBJ2-5, with 10 bases fitting TRBD2. The better agreement between TRBJ2-7 and the DNA end casts doubt on the J call. This CDR3 region has 14 residues. Germline assignment: CDR1 SGHTA and CDR2 FQGNSA. The CDR3 spells CASSPSGSAYEQYF. Here the CDR3 DNA reads TGTGCCAGCAGCCCTAGCGGGAGTGCTTACGAGCAGTACTTC.

The rearrangement joins TRBV7-2 to TRBJ1-6, with D unresolved. The CDR3 runs 16 residues. Germline values: CDR1 SGHTA, CDR2 FQGNSA. The V end was cut by 5 bases, the J end by 7 bases, with 18 bases between. Here the CDR3 reads CASSAVSRLMNSPLHF. DNA for the CDR3: TGTGCCAGCAGCGCAGTTAGCCGGCTGATGAATTCACCCCTCCACTTT.

This clonotype was detected only a few times. The chain has TRBV20-1 and TRBJ2-1; 8 nucleotides agree with TRBD2. CDR1 is DFQATT and CDR2 is SNEGSKA in the germline V gene (reference sequence). Trimming at V came to 1 base and at J to 6 bases, leaving 8 bases not matched to a gene. The length of the CDR3 is 15 residues. The CDR3: CSARARAGVGNEQFF. The CDR3 DNA reads as TGCAGTGCTAGAGCTCGAGCGGGAGTTGGCAATGAGCAGTTCTTC.

V usage is TRBV4-3 and J usage is TRBJ2-2; tentatively, D is TRBD1 (6 bases). V shed 0 bases and J shed 4 bases, with 15 bases lying between them. The CDR3 runs to 17 residues. Per the germline V gene, CDR1 is LGHNA and CDR2 is YSLEER. The CDR3 bases are TGCGCCAGCAGCCAAGATACAGGGAGAAGGGGCACCGGGGAGCTGTTTTTT. It codes for CASSQDTGRRGTGELFF.

This clonotype was observed at least ten times. The chain combines TRBV28 with TRBJ1-6, with 10 bases matching TRBD1. V dropped 1 base and J dropped 10; count of bases not matched to a gene: 7. The germline CDR1 and CDR2 sequences are MDHEN and SYDVKM. This CDR3 comprises 16 residues. The CDR3 is CASSLLGQGLESPLHF. The CDR3 DNA is TGTGCCAGCAGTTTATTGGGACAGGGGTTGGAATCACCCCTCCACTTT.

This clonotype was seen a handful of times. Here the CDR3 DNA reads TGTGCCAGCAGCCAGACTGTCGGAGCGACCTACAATGAGCAGTACTTC. Protein: CASSQTVGATYNEQYF. The chain joins TRBV4-2 to TRBJ2-1; the D is unclear. TRBJ2-7 matches the DNA end more closely, so the J call is doubtful. The germline CDR1 and CDR2 sequences are LGHNA and YNFKEQ. This CDR3 contains 16 residues.

Worth noting for this clonotype: At one end the junction does not follow the germline gene, possibly because of a read error. This chain uses TRBV6-5 with TRBJ2-7; weak D call: TRBD2 (7 bases). Germline-derived CDR1 and CDR2 are MNHEY and SVGAGI. The CDR3 length is 15 residues. The CDR3 protein is CASTRGGLGNYERYF. The CDR3 nucleotides read TGTGCCAGCACCAGGGGCGGACTAGGAAACTACGAGCGGTACTTC.

V and J are TRBV6-2 or TRBV6-3 and TRBJ2-2; 7 positions agree with TRBD1. CDR1 is MNHEY and CDR2 is SVGEGT in the germline V gene. The CDR3 is 14 residues long. Losses at the gene ends were 6 bases for V and 6 bases for J; bases not matched to a gene: 7. CDR3 residues: CASSHRGRSGELFF. The CDR3 DNA is TGTGCCAGCAGCCACAGGGGTCGGTCCGGGGAGCTGTTTTTT.

The gene calls are TRBV20-1 and TRBJ1-1; 9 nucleotides align to TRBD1. Germline values: CDR1 DFQATT, CDR2 SNEGSKA (reference sequence). This CDR3 spans 14 amino acids. Trimming at V came to 2 bases and at J to 3 bases, leaving 4 bases not matched to a gene. In DNA, the CDR3 is TGCAGTGCTAGATATACAGGGGGCTACACTGAAGCTTTCTTT. It codes for CSARYTGGYTEAFF.

Of note for this clonotype: One junction end does not reproduce the germline sequence, and a read error may be involved. This chain joins TRBV4-3 and TRBJ2-6, with D possibly called TRBD1 or TRBD2 (6 bases each). Germline V gene lookup returns CDR1 LGHNA and CDR2 YSLEER. This CDR3 comprises 15 residues. The CDR3 DNA reads as TGCGCCAGCAGCCTCGACAGCTCGGGGGCCGACGTCCTGACTTTC. Its protein product is CASSLDSSGADVLTF.

Here the CDR3 DNA reads TGTGCCAGCAGAGAGGACAGTGCAACTAATGAAAAACTGTTTTTT. Its protein product is CASREDSATNEKLFF. The V gene is TRBV28, the J gene TRBJ1-4; D may be TRBD1 (6 bases). Trimming removed 6 bases from V and 0 bases from J, with 11 bases in between. CDR3 length: 15 residues. CDR1 MDHEN and CDR2 SYDVKM come from the germline V gene.

The gene calls are TRBV27 and TRBJ2-7; 12 bases are a match to TRBD2. This CDR3 has 17 residues. V gave up 1 base and J gave up 2 bases; unmatched junction bases: 6. From germline, CDR1 is MNHEY and CDR2 SMNVEV (reference sequence). The CDR3, as DNA: TGTGCCAGCAGTTTATGGCTAGCGGGAGGGAAAACCTACGAGCAGTACTTC. Its translation is CASSLWLAGGKTYEQYF.

V and J are TRBV5-1 and TRBJ2-5, with TRBD1 matching 9 bases. V was clipped by 2 bases and J by 5 bases; unmatched bases: 7. This CDR3 comprises 15 residues. The V gene's germline CDR1 is SGHRS and CDR2 YFSETQ. CDR3 DNA sequence: TGCGCCAGCAGCTTATCCCCACAGGGGGCCGAGACCCAGTACTTC. It is translated as CASSLSPQGAETQYF. The full variable domain, in which reference TRBV5-1 and TRBJ2-5 provide the parts outside the CDR3, is KAGVTQTPRYLIKTRGQQVTLSCSPISGHRSVSWYQQTPGQGLQFLFEYFSETQRNKGNFPGRFSGRQFSNSRSEMNVSTLELGDSALYLCASSLSPQGAETQYFGPGTRLLVL.

This chain links TRBV20-1 with TRBJ1-5, with D uncertain. The germline gives CDR1 DFQATT, CDR2 SNEGSKA (reference sequence). There are 13 residues in the CDR3. Trimming pared 0 bases from V and 4 bases from J, leaving 7 bases between. The DNA for the CDR3 is TGCAGTGCTAGAGATGACATGAATCAGCCCCAGCATTTT. This sequence encodes CSARDDMNQPQHF.

As for this clonotype: A read error may explain this, as a much larger clone is one base away. The chain couples TRBV6-5 to TRBJ2-1, with TRBD1 matching 8 bases. The CDR3 extends over 14 amino acids. Germline assignment: CDR1 MNHEY and CDR2 SVGAGI. The CDR3 DNA is TGTGCCAGCAGACCCTGGGACAGGCCGGGGGAGCGGTTCTTC. Residues: CASRPWDRPGERFF.

This clonotype has just a few counts. The rearrangement joins TRBV12-3 or TRBV12-4 to TRBJ2-4; unclear D gene. The V end was cut by 6 bases, the J end by 1 base, with 10 bases between. The CDR3 runs 14 residues. The CDR3 loop is CASSPSSAKNIQYF. The DNA for the CDR3 is TGTGCCAGCAGCCCCTCCTCGGCCAAAAACATTCAGTACTTC.

The genes are TRBV20-1 and TRBJ2-1; the match to TRBD2 covers 9 bases. The CDR3 is 14 amino acids. With 5 bases clipped from V and 7 bases from J, the junction kept 9 bases outside the gene matches. The germline CDR1 and CDR2 sequences are DFQATT and SNEGSKA (reference sequence). In nucleotides, the CDR3 is TGCAGTGCTCCCGGTAGCGGGGGAAAAAATGAGCAGTTCTTC. This encodes CSAPGSGGKNEQFF.